A selection of T cell receptor beta chains follows, all from one sample in a study of human T cells and chemical hapten exposure. TCRdb itself ran the RACE reads through MiXCR, one entry per CDR3 protein. The sample holds tens of thousands of distinct CDR3 sequences, less than 9.5% seen once. The material was whole blood, obtained in connection with sensitization to the hapten diphenylcyclopropenone (DPC). The source is a woman aged 45 to 65 with alopecia areata. Some clones in this sample may be carry-over from other donors' samples. Each CDR3 is given with its conserved first and last residue. Fields, in order: J gene, V gene, CDR3 protein.

>TRBJ1-2|TRBV28
CASNAGTAYGYTF
>TRBJ2-2|TRBV4-2
CASTLAGVGTGELFF
>TRBJ1-2|TRBV6-5
CASKKSGQKGYTF
>TRBJ2-1|TRBV11-2
CASSLDMGSLGRFF
>TRBJ1-2|TRBV20-1
CSASLPAGYGYTF
>TRBJ2-5|TRBV6-6
CASSSGTSGRRETQYF
>TRBJ2-2|TRBV24-1
CATSDPREITGELFF
>TRBJ1-6|TRBV7-2
CASTRVGGSNSPLHF
>TRBJ2-3|TRBV12-3/TRBV12-4
CASSLKWDKTDTQYF
>TRBJ2-1|TRBV12-3/TRBV12-4
CASGQGINEQFF
>TRBJ2-3|TRBV11-2
CASSSRPAGGISTQYF